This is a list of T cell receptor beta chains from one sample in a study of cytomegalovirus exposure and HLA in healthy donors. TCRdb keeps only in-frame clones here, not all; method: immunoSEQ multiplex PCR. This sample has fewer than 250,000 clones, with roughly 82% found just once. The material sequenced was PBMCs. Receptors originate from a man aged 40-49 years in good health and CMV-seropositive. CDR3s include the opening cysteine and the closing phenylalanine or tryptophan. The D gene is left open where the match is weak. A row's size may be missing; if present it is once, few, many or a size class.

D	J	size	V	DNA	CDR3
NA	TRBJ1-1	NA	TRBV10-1	TGCGCCAGCAGTGAGTCCCTATCAGGGAACACTGAAGCTTTCTTT	CASSESLSGNTEAFF
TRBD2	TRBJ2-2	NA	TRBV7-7	TGTGCCAGCAGCGCCTTCGGACTAGCGCCCAAGGAACGGTCCACCGGGGAGCTGTTTTTT	CASSAFGLAPKERSTGELFF
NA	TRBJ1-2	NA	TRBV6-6	TGTGCCAGCAGTCGATCAGGTCGAGCTAACTATGGCTACACCTTC	CASSRSGRANYGYTF
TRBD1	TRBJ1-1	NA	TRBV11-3	TGTGCCAGCAGCTCAGGGGGCCCTGAAGCTTTCTTT	CASSSGGPEAFF
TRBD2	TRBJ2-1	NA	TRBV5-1	TGCGCCAGCAGCTTGAAACCCATAAGGGCGGGAGACTCCTACAATGAGCAGTTCTTC	CASSLKPIRAGDSYNEQFF
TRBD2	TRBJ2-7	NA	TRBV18	TGTGCCAGCTCACCACAACTAGCGGACGAGCAGTACTTC	CASSPQLADEQYF
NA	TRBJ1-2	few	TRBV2	TGTGCCAGCAGTGAGGGGCGGCCTTACTATGGCTACACCTTC	CASSEGRPYYGYTF
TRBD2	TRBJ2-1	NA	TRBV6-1	TGTGCCAGCAGTGAAGCAAGACTAGCGGGTAATAGGAACCCGACGCAGTTCTTC	CASSEARLAGNRNPTQFF
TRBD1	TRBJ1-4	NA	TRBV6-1	TGTGCCAGCAGTGAAGCTATGGGACAGGGGAGTGAAAAACTGTTTTTT	CASSEAMGQGSEKLFF
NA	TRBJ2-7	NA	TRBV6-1	TGTGCCAGCAAGGCCCAGGGGACAACCTACGAGCAGTACTTC	CASKAQGTTYEQYF
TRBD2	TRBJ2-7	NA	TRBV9	TGTGCCAGCAGCCCTCGACCAGGGACTAGCGGGAGGGCTCTCGGGTCCAACGAGCAGTACTTC	CASSPRPGTSGRALGSNEQYF
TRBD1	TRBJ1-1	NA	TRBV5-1	TGCGCCAGCAGGACAGGGGCCGAGAGTCCTGAAGCTTTCTTT	CASRTGAESPEAFF
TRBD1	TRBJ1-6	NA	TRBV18	TGTGCCAGCTCACCGGAGGACAGGGGTAATTCACCCCTCCACTTT	CASSPEDRGNSPLHF
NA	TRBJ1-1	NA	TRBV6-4	TGTGCCAGCAGTGACTCTCTAGTCGGGGGTGAAGCTTTCTTT	CASSDSLVGGEAFF
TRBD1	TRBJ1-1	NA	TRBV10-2	TGCGCCAGCAGACAGGGGCTCGACACTGAAGCTTTCTTT	CASRQGLDTEAFF
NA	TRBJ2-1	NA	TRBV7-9	TGTGCCAGCAGCTTTGGGCGACAACCTTACAATGAGCAGTTCTTC	CASSFGRQPYNEQFF
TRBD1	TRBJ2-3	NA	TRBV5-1	TGCGCCAGCAGCTCACAGGGGGTTGGCACAGATACGCAGTATTTT	CASSSQGVGTDTQYF
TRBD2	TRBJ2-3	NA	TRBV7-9	TGTTCCAGCAGCTTAGATGCGGGAGTGTTAGATACGCAGTATTTT	CSSSLDAGVLDTQYF
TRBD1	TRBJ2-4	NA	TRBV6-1	TGTGCCAGCATTAGACAGGGGAGCAACATTCAGTACTTC	CASIRQGSNIQYF
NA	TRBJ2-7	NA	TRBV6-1	TGTGCCAGCAGTACACAGGGCTATAGCTCCTACGAGCAGTACTTC	CASSTQGYSSYEQYF
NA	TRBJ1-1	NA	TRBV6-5	TGTGCCAGCAGTTATGAGGGAACAGTATTGAACACTGAAGCTTTCTTT	CASSYEGTVLNTEAFF
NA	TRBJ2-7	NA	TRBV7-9	TGTTCCATCCCCCTCGGGAGATACGAGCAGTACTTC	CSIPLGRYEQYF
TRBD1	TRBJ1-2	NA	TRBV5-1	TGCGCCAGCAGCTTGGACCGGACAGGGCAAGGCTACACCTTC	CASSLDRTGQGYTF
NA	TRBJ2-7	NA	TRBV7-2	TGTGCCAGCAGCTTTTTGGCGGCTAGCTCCTACGAGCAGTACTTC	CASSFLAASSYEQYF
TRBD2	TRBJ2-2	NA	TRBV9	TGTGCCAGCAGCGATGGGACTAGTTCCACCGGGGAGCTGTTTTTT	CASSDGTSSTGELFF
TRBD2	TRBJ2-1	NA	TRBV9	TGTGCCAGCAGCGCAAGGGAGGGAACGCGGGGCAATGAGCAGTTCTTC	CASSAREGTRGNEQFF
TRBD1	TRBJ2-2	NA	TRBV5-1	TGCGCCAGCAGCTCCCTCACCGGGACAGGACGGACCGGGGAGCTGTTTTTT	CASSSLTGTGRTGELFF
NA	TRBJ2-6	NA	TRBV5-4	TGTGCCAGCAGCTCCTATAGCTCTGGGGCCAACGTCCTGACTTTC	CASSSYSSGANVLTF
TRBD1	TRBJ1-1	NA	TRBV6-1	TGTGCCAGCAGTGGACAGGGTACCACTGAAGCTTTCTTT	CASSGQGTTEAFF
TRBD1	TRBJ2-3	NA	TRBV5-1	TGCGCCAGCAGCTTGAAGAAGGGGGCGATCACAGATACGCAGTATTTT	CASSLKKGAITDTQYF
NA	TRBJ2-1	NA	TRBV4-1	TGCGCCAGCAGCCAGGACAACGCCGGCAATGAGCAGTTCTTC	CASSQDNAGNEQFF
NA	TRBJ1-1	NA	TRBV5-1	TGCGCCAGCAGCTTGGCCGTGAACACTGAAGCTTTCTTT	CASSLAVNTEAFF
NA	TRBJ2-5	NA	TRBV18	TGTGCCAGCTCATCGAGGACTACAGAGACCCAGTACTTC	CASSSRTTETQYF
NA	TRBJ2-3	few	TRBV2	TGTGCCAGCATAAGGGAGTTCACAGATACGCAGTATTTT	CASIREFTDTQYF
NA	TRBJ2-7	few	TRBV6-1	TGTGCCAGCTCCGGGACAAGGAACGAGAGGCAGTACTTC	CASSGTRNERQYF
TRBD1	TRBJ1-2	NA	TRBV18	TGTGCCAGCTCACCAGGGACAGGGGAAGGACTAGGCTACACCTTC	CASSPGTGEGLGYTF
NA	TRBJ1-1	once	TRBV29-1	TGCAGCGTTGAAGATCAGGGCGGAGCTTTCTTT	CSVEDQGGAFF
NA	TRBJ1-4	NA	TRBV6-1	TGTGCCAGCAGTGACTCCCCGCGAAGGGGGGAAAAACTGTTTTTT	CASSDSPRRGEKLFF
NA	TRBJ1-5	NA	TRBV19	TGTGCCAGTAGTATGGGGCAGATTAGCAATCAGCCCCAGCATTTT	CASSMGQISNQPQHF
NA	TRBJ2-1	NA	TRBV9	TGTGCCAGCAGCGTAGAGGCACAGCCCACCTACAATGAGCAGTTCTTC	CASSVEAQPTYNEQFF
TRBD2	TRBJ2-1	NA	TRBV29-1	TGCAGCGTTGATCGTCGGGGGGGCGATGAGCAGTTCTTC	CSVDRRGGDEQFF
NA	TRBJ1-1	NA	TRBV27	TGTGCCAGCAGTTCCTCAGGGACATTTGAAGCTTTCTTT	CASSSSGTFEAFF
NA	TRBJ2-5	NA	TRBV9	TGTGCCAGCAGCAGCCGCGGGGAGACCCAGTACTTC	CASSSRGETQYF
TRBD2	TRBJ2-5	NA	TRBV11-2	TGTGCCAGCAGACATTGGCCGGGAGGGGGGGAGACCCAGTACTTC	CASRHWPGGGETQYF
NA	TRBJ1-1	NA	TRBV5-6	TGTGCCAGCAGCTTGGCCGGTGAAGCTTTCTTT	CASSLAGEAFF
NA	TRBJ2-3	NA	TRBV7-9	TGTGCCAGCAGCTTTAGACAGTCCTCTAGCACAGATACGCAGTATTTT	CASSFRQSSSTDTQYF
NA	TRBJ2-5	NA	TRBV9	TGTGCCAGCAGCGTACAGGTGACCTCAGAGACCCAGTACTTC	CASSVQVTSETQYF
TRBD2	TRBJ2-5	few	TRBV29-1	TGCAGCGTTGGCCTCGGGGCGGGAGTGATGGAGACCCAGTACTTC	CSVGLGAGVMETQYF
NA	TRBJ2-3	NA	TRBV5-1	TGCGCCAGCAGCTTGGATACGGGAAGGGCAGATACGCAGTATTTT	CASSLDTGRADTQYF
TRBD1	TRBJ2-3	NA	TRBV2	TGTGCCAGCAAATGGAAGACAGGGGGCTCTAGCACAGATACGCAGTATTTT	CASKWKTGGSSTDTQYF
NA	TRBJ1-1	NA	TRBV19	TGTGCCAGTAGTTTCCGGGGAGGGGCGAACACTGAAGCTTTCTTT	CASSFRGGANTEAFF
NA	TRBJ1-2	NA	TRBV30	TGTGCCTGGGTGAAGCGGAACAGCGACTATGGCTACACCTTC	CAWVKRNSDYGYTF
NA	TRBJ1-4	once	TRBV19	TGTGCCAGTAGTAGAGGCAGGGAGGATGAAAAACTGTTTTTT	CASSRGREDEKLFF
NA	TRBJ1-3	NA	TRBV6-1	TGTGCCGGACACAGACAGGACTCGAGAGGAAACACCATATATTTT	CAGHRQDSRGNTIYF